The table lists the clone carrying this T cell receptor beta chain with a count of one. Its antigen is unknown. Whenever a sample was processed, at least 6 million PBMCs were isolated. This CDR3 has 13 amino acids. V shed 8 bases and J 3 bases; nucleotides not matched to a gene: 5. Germline V lookup: CDR1 LGHNA, CDR2 YSLEER. The use of a sample-barcoded 5' primer and a J-beta primer mix characterized a second PCR of about 7 to 12 cycles. TCRdb called the 5' RACE reads again in MiXCR, with one record for every CDR3 protein. The data contain about a million distinct CDR3 sequences, roughly two fifths of them singletons. This sample stems from a study of blood T cells in healthy people across ages. As for the study in general: About one barcoded beta molecule was captured per two T cells (by template switching).

Broader study findings: In the absence of known donor CMV status, changes in expanded clonotypes were possibly confounded.

This sequence originates from a man younger than 35 in good health. J is TRBJ1-1 and V is TRBV4-3; 8 positions match TRBD1. Material for sequencing was blood. The CDR3 DNA reads as TGCGCCAGCGCCAGGGGGCGAGACACTGAAGCTTTCTTT. It yields the protein CASARGRDTEAFF.